The clone carrying this TCR beta chain has more than one count but fewer than ten. These data belong to a study of blood T cells in healthy people across ages. V was shortened by 6 bases and J by 4 bases, with 12 bases between the two germline ends. The CDR3 contains 13 residues. PBMCs numbering at least 6 million were isolated per sample. A second about 6 to 11 cycle PCR used barcoded and J-beta primers. From each sample, at least 2.5 million paired-end reads containing CDR3 were obtained. TCRdb reprocessed the 5' RACE reads with MiXCR, giving one entry per CDR3 protein. In the table there are fewer than 2 million distinct CDR3 sequences, about two fifths of which are singletons.

The clonotype originates from a human donor in good health. The sequencing sample was made of blood. The V gene is TRBV12-3 or TRBV12-4, the J gene TRBJ1-2; D remains ambiguous. The CDR3 spells CASRRAASYGYTF. For the CDR3, the DNA is TGTGCCAGCAGGCGGGCAGCTTCCTATGGCTACACCTTC.